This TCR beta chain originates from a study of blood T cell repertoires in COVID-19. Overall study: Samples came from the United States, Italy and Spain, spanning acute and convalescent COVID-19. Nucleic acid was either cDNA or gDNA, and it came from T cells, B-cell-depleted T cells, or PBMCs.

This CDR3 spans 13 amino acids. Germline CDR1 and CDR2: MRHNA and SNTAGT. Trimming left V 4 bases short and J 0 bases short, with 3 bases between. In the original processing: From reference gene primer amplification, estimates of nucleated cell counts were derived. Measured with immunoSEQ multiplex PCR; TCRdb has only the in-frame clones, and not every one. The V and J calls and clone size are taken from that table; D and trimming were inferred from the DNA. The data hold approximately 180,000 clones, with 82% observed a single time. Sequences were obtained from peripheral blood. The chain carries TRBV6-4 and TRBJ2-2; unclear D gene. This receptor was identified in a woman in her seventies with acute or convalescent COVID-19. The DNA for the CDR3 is TGTGCCAGCAGTGGAGCGAACACCGGGGAGCTGTTTTTT. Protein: CASSGANTGELFF.